This TCR beta chain was observed in a study of T cell repertoires in cytomegalovirus infection. CDR3 size: 14 residues. V was pared by 6 bases and J by 6 bases, with 12 bases between. The germline V gene has CDR1 SEHNR and CDR2 FQNEAQ (reference sequence). TCRdb independently ran MiXCR on the reads; one entry per CDR3 protein. Counted here are around 630,000 distinct CDR3 sequences, 20% to 25% occurring once; the ten biggest clones make up roughly 8%. The source is a human donor in good health (CMV status not recorded). Some clones in this sample may be carry-over from other donors' samples. Input material: CD8+ T cells from PBMCs. V usage is TRBV7-9 and J usage is TRBJ1-6; perhaps TRBD1 as D (5 bases). In DNA form, the CDR3 reads TGTGCCAGCAGATCTGGGACCCTTAATTCACCCCTCCACTTT. Amino acids: CASRSGTLNSPLHF.